One sample yielded the 5 T cell receptor beta chains listed below, sequenced in a study of human T cells and chemical hapten exposure. From the RACE reads, TCRdb called clonotypes with MiXCR, one entry per CDR3 protein. The sample consists of some 77,000 distinct CDR3 sequences, approximately 10% of them appearing once. Time point meaning: patch test 1, 2 weeks after DPC sensitization. The treatment here: therapeutic diphenylcyclopropenone sensitization with weekly scalp DPC. Here the sequenced sample was whole blood, taken in connection with sensitization to the hapten diphenylcyclopropenone (DPC). The source of these receptors is a woman aged 45-60 years with alopecia areata. Some clones in this sample may be carry-over from other donors' samples.

This clonotype was observed at least ten times. The chain couples TRBV5-4 to TRBJ1-1, with 10 bases aligning to TRBD1. After removal of 2 bases from V and 4 bases from J, the junction contained 11 bases not matched to a gene. The CDR3 is 17 amino acids. Germline V gene lookup returns CDR1 SGHNT and CDR2 YYREEE (reference sequence). CDR3 DNA sequence: TGTGCCAGCAGCTTTCCGGGACAGGGGATGGCAAGCACTGAAGCTTTCTTT. Protein: CASSFPGQGMASTEAFF.

This clonotype was seen a few times. The J gene is TRBJ1-2, the V gene TRBV7-9, with D possibly matching TRBD1 (5 bases). This CDR3 contains 15 residues. Deletions cut 5 bases from V and 4 bases from J, with 17 bases between. In germline, CDR1 is SEHNR, CDR2 FQNEAQ (reference sequence). CDR3 DNA sequence: TGTGCCAGCAGCCCTAGTGCCCGGGACGTCTATGGCTACACCTTC. It specifies CASSPSARDVYGYTF.

The chain links TRBV7-3 to TRBJ2-3; either TRBD1 or TRBD2 may fit D (5 bases each). The germline V and J ends were trimmed by 5 bases and 4 bases, with 13 bases remaining between them. The CDR3 sequence is 14 residues long. Per germline, CDR1 SGHTA and CDR2 FQGTGA. CDR3 loop: CASSQRGESDTQYF. The CDR3 DNA follows: TGTGCCAGCAGCCAAAGAGGGGAGTCAGATACGCAGTATTTT. Based on the CDR3 plus reference TRBV7-3 and TRBJ2-3, the full variable domain is GAGVSQTPSNKVTEKGKYVELRCDPISGHTALYWYRQSLGQGPEFLIYFQGTGAADDSGLPNDRFFAVRPEGSVSTLKIQRTERGDSAVYLCASSQRGESDTQYFGPGTRLTVL.

This clonotype was observed at least ten times. The gene calls are TRBV7-6 and TRBJ2-3, with TRBD2 matching over 13 bases. The V and J ends lost 5 bases and 0 bases, in that order; junction bases with no gene match: 5. This CDR3 contains 17 residues. The germline gives CDR1 SGHVS, CDR2 FNYEAQ. This CDR3 is CASSRLAGGSSTDTQYF. CDR3 sequence (DNA): TGTGCCAGCAGCCGACTAGCGGGAGGATCTAGCACAGATACGCAGTATTTT.

The V and J genes are TRBV6-1 and TRBJ2-1; tentatively, D is TRBD1 (6 bases). Germline loops: CDR1 MNHNS, CDR2 SASEGT. V dropped 3 bases and J dropped 5 bases, with 11 bases sitting between them. The CDR3 extends over 14 amino acids. For the CDR3, the DNA is TGTGCCAGCAGTGAGTACAGGGTTAACAATGAGCAGTTCTTC. Protein product: CASSEYRVNNEQFF.